This entry features one T cell receptor beta chain sequence. The data were obtained in a study of cytomegalovirus exposure and HLA in healthy donors. CDR1 and CDR2 (germline): LNHDA, SQIVND (reference sequence). V trimming: 3 bases; J trimming: 0 bases; junction bases outside the gene matches: 7. This CDR3 has 16 amino acids. Clones were sequenced by immunoSEQ multiplex PCR, and TCRdb holds only the in-frame ones, with some missing. The table shows under 75,000 clones, with 95% occurring only once. The sample comprised PBMCs. This chain links TRBV19 with TRBJ1-2; 7 bases are shared with TRBD1. The TCR originated in a woman in her late teens or twenties in good health and CMV-seropositive. CDR3 nucleotide sequence: TGTGCCAGTAGTATGCCCAGACAGGGAGCTAACTATGGCTACACCTTC. Amino acid sequence: CASSMPRQGANYGYTF.